The T cell receptor beta chain under discussion was sequenced for a study of CD8 T cells in ankylosing spondylitis. Study-wide results and limits: A motif of 8 or 9 highly homologous TCR beta variants was seen as apparently characteristic of ankylosing spondylitis blood. Prior work had noted some motif variants in reactive arthritis blood and synovial fluid.

The authors made TCR beta libraries by quantitative 5'-RACE with molecular barcodes. TCRdb called the 5' RACE reads again in MiXCR, with one record for every CDR3 protein. The sample holds more than 600,000 distinct CDR3 sequences, around 20% seen once. Worth noting for this clonotype: Its antigen is as yet unknown.

The sample comprised blood, either unsorted or a sorted T cell fraction (not recorded which). The origin of this receptor is a male donor with ankylosing spondylitis.

CDR3 nucleotides: TGTGCCAGCAGCTTCTTAACAGGGGCGGACTATGGCTACACCTTC. It codes for CASSFLTGADYGYTF. The rearrangement uses TRBV7-9 and TRBJ1-2; 7 nucleotides agree with TRBD1. CDR3 length: 15 residues. CDR1 is SEHNR, CDR2 FQNEAQ, per germline (reference sequence). Trimming cost V 3 bases and J 3 bases; bases outside gene matches: 7.